This entry lists 12 T cell receptor beta chains sequenced from one sample in a study of blood T cell repertoires in COVID-19. Produced via immunoSEQ multiplex PCR; TCRdb's table is partial and in-frame only. The sample holds approximately 150,000 clones, about 80% seen once. Sequences were obtained from peripheral blood. These receptors all come from a man aged 65-85 years with active or convalescent COVID-19.

This rearrangement joins TRBV6-5 to TRBJ1-4; D unclear. The CDR3 has 14 residues. In germline, CDR1 is MNHEY, CDR2 SVGAGI. The V end lost 0 bases, the J end lost 6 bases, and 8 bases lay between the germline ends. The CDR3 region has the DNA TGTGCCAGCAGTTACTCACTCAGCGATGAAAAACTGTTTTTT. This gives the protein CASSYSLSDEKLFF.

The J gene is TRBJ1-5, the V gene TRBV27, with 8 bases that match TRBD1. The CDR3 has 13 amino acids. V shed 3 bases and J 6 bases; nucleotides not matched to a gene: 1. Germline V gene lookup returns CDR1 MNHEY and CDR2 SMNVEV (reference sequence). The CDR3 region is CASSLTGAQPQHF. The CDR3 DNA follows: TGTGCCAGCAGTTTGACAGGGGCTCAGCCCCAGCATTTT.

The chain links TRBV19 to TRBJ2-5; 15 bases match TRBD2. With V trimmed by 5 bases and J by 2 bases, 3 bases remained unmatched. The CDR3 has 16 residues. Germline values: CDR1 LNHDA, CDR2 SQIVND (reference sequence). The CDR3 spells CASSVGLAGGQETQYF. Written as DNA, the CDR3 is TGTGCCAGTAGTGTAGGACTAGCGGGAGGGCAAGAGACCCAGTACTTC.

The CDR3 spells CASNGRGFGEQFF. The CDR3 bases are TGTGCCAGTAATGGCAGGGGGTTTGGTGAGCAGTTCTTC. The chain employs TRBV19 and TRBJ2-1, with 7 bases that match TRBD1. Germline loops: CDR1 LNHDA, CDR2 SQIVND (reference sequence). With 7 bases clipped from V and 9 bases from J, the junction kept 9 bases outside the gene matches. The CDR3 consists of 13 residues.

This clone came up a few times. V is TRBV11-2 and J is TRBJ2-3, with 8 bases that match TRBD1. This CDR3 spans 16 amino acids. V trimming: 4 bases; J trimming: 0 bases; junction bases outside the gene matches: 6. Germline loops: CDR1 SGHAT, CDR2 FQNNGV. The CDR3 region has the DNA TGTGCCAGCAGCTCCAGGGGGCGACTGAGCACAGATACGCAGTATTTT. Its protein is CASSSRGRLSTDTQYF.

The CDR3 sequence is CASSLGGVGATQETQYF. CDR3 bases: TGCGCCAGCAGCTTGGGCGGTGTTGGGGCCACCCAAGAGACCCAGTACTTC. The V and J genes are TRBV5-1 and TRBJ2-5; tentative D call: TRBD1 (5 bases). In germline, CDR1 is SGHRS, CDR2 YFSETQ. This CDR3 has 17 residues. V lost 0 bases to trimming and J lost 1 base, with 16 bases between them.

This chain links TRBV7-3 with TRBJ2-1; TRBD2 matches at 11 bases. The CDR3 covers 18 residues. Germline V gene data show CDR1 as SGHTA and CDR2 as FQGTGA. The junction had 10 bases not matched to a gene; V was cut back by 2 bases and J by 4 bases. The CDR3 loop reads CASSLVGDGTSGYNEQFF. As DNA, the CDR3 is TGTGCCAGCAGCTTAGTAGGGGACGGGACTAGCGGTTACAATGAGCAGTTCTTC.

The CDR3 coding sequence is TGTGCCAGCAGCTTATTTCCGACGACAGGGAACACTGAAGCTTTCTTT. Amino acid sequence: CASSLFPTTGNTEAFF. This chain uses TRBV7-2 with TRBJ1-1, with a weak D call TRBD1 (6 bases). The ends were cut back, 2 bases at V and 1 base at J, with 14 bases in the middle. Germline V gives CDR1 SGHTA, CDR2 FQGNSA. The CDR3 runs 16 residues.

The CDR3 spells CASSYSRPWGDEKLFF. Here the CDR3 DNA reads TGTGCCAGCAGTTACTCGAGGCCCTGGGGAGATGAAAAACTGTTTTTT. This rearrangement joins TRBV6-6 to TRBJ1-4; D gene unclear. This CDR3 is 16 amino acids long. The V gene lost 0 bases and the J gene lost 6 bases, with 14 bases spanning the gap. Germline assignment: CDR1 MNHNY and CDR2 SVGAGI (reference sequence).

The chain carries TRBV6-5 and TRBJ1-1; 8 bases are shared with TRBD1. Unmatched junction bases numbered 5, after V lost 6 bases and J lost 5 bases. The CDR3 consists of 13 residues. Germline lookup yields CDR1 MNHEY and CDR2 SVGAGI. CDR3 DNA sequence: TGTGCCAGCAGGGGACAGGAGGGGACTGAAGCTTTCTTT. Residues: CASRGQEGTEAFF.

The chain uses TRBV7-2 and TRBJ1-2; 10 nucleotides align to TRBD1. Germline loops: CDR1 SGHTA, CDR2 FQGNSA. Trimming removed 4 bases from V and 4 bases from J; junction bases left unmatched: 6. The CDR3 is 15 residues long. The DNA of the CDR3 is TGTGCCAGCAGCTCAAGGGACAGGGGCCGCTATGGCTACACCTTC. This encodes CASSSRDRGRYGYTF.

This clone was counted only a few times. The chain joins TRBV29-1 to TRBJ1-1, with D perhaps TRBD1 (5 bases). CDR3 size: 13 residues. Looked up from germline, CDR1 is SQVTM and CDR2 is ANQGSEA. With 2 bases removed from V and 5 bases from J, the gap between germline ends came to 12 bases. CDR3: CSVEKAEGTEAFF. The CDR3 nucleotides are TGCAGCGTTGAAAAGGCGGAGGGGACTGAAGCTTTCTTT.